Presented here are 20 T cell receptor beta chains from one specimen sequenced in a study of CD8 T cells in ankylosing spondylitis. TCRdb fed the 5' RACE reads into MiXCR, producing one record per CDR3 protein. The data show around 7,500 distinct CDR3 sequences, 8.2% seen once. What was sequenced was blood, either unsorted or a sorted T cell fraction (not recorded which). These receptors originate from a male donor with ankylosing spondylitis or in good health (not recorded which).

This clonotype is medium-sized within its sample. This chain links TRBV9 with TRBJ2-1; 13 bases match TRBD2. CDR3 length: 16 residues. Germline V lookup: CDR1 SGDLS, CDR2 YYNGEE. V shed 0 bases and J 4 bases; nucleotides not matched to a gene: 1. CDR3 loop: CASSVVGLAGYNEQFF. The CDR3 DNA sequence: TGTGCCAGCAGCGTAGTGGGACTAGCGGGATACAATGAGCAGTTCTTC.

The CDR3 nucleotides read TGTGCCAGCAGCGACCCCATTGGACAGGAGACCGGGGAGCTGTTTTTT. Its protein product is CASSDPIGQETGELFF. The rearrangement uses TRBV9 and TRBJ2-2; 7 bases are shared with TRBD1. Germline CDR1 reads SGDLS; CDR2 reads YYNGEE. The ends lost 3 bases at V and 5 bases at J; junction bases unmatched: 10. CDR3 length equals 16 residues.

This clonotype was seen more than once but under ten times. The CDR3 bases are TGTGCCAGCAGCGGCCTAAGTCTCAACACCGGGGAGCTGTTTTTT. Its translation: CASSGLSLNTGELFF. The chain has TRBV9 and TRBJ2-2; D unclear. Germline V gene sequence: CDR1 SGDLS, CDR2 YYNGEE. Trimming took off 3 bases at V and 2 bases at J, with 11 bases between the two ends. The CDR3 totals 15 residues. The full variable domain, completed using reference TRBV9 and TRBJ2-2, is DSGVTQTPKHLITATGQRVTLRCSPRSGDLSVYWYQQSLDQGLQFLIQYYNGEERAKGNILERFSAQQFPDLHSELNLSSLELGDSALYFCASSGLSLNTGELFFGEGSRLTVL.

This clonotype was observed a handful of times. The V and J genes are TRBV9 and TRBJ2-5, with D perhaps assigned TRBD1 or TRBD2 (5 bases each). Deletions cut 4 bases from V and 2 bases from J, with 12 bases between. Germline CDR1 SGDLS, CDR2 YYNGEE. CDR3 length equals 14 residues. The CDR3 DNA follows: TGTGCCAGCAGCCGGGACCATGAGCAAGAGACCCAGTACTTC. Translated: CASSRDHEQETQYF.

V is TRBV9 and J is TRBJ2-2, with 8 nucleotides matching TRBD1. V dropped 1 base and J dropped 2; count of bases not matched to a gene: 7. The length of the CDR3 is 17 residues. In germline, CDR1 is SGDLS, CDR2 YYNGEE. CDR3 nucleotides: TGTGCCAGCAGCGTACCCGGACAGGGCCCTAACACCGGGGAGCTGTTTTTT. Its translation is CASSVPGQGPNTGELFF.

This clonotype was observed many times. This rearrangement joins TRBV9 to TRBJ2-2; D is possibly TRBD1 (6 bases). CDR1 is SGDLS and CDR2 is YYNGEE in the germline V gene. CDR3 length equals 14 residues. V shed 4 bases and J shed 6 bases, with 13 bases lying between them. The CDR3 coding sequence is TGTGCCAGCAGCTCACAGGGCGAGGCCGGGGAGCTGTTTTTT. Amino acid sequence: CASSSQGEAGELFF.

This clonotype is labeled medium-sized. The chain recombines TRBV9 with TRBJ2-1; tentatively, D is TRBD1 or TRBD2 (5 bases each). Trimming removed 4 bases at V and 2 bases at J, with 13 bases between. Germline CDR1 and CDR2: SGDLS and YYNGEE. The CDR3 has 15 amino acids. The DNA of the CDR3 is TGTGCCAGCAGCTTTGGGGACGGCACCTACAATGAGCAGTTCTTC. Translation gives CASSFGDGTYNEQFF.

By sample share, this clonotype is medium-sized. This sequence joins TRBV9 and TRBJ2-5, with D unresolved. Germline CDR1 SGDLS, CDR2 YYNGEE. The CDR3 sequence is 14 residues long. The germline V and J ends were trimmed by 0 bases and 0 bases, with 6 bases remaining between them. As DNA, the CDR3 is TGTGCCAGCAGCGTAGACAAGTACCAAGAGACCCAGTACTTC. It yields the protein CASSVDKYQETQYF.

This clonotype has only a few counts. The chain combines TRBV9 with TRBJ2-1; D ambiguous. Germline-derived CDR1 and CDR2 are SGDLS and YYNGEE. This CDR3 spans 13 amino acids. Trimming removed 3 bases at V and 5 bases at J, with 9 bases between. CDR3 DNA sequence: TGTGCCAGCAGCGCCCCCACGGACAATGAGCAGTTCTTC. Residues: CASSAPTDNEQFF.

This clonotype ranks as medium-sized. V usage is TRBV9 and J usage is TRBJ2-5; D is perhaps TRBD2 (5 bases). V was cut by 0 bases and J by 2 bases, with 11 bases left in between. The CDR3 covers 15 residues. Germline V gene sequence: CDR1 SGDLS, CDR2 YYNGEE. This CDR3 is CASSVESGPQETQYF. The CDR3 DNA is TGTGCCAGCAGCGTAGAGAGCGGCCCTCAAGAGACCCAGTACTTC.

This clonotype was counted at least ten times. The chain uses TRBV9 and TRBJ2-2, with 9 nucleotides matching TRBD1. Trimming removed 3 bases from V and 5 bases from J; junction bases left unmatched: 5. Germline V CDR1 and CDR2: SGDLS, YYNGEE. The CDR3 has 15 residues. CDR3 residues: CASSDGTGRTGELFF. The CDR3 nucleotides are TGTGCCAGCAGCGACGGGACAGGGAGAACCGGGGAGCTGTTTTTT.

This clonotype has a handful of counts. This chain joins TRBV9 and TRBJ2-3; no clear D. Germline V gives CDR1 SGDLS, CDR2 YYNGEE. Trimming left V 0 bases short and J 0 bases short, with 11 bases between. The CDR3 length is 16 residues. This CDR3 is CASSVGSGASTDTQYF. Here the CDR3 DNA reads TGTGCCAGCAGCGTAGGGAGTGGCGCCAGCACAGATACGCAGTATTTT.

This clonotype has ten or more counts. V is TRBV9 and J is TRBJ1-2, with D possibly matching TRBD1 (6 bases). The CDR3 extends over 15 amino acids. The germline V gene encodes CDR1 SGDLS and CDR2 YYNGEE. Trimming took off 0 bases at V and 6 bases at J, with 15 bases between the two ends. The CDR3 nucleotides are TGTGCCAGCAGCGTAGATGGGGGGGCCGCAAATGGCTACACCTTC. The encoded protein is CASSVDGGAANGYTF.

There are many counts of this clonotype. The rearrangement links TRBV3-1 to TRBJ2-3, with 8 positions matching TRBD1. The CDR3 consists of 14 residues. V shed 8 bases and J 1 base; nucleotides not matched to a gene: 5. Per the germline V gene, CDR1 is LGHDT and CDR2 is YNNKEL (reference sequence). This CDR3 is CASRPGQGTDTQYF. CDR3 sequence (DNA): TGTGCCAGCCGACCGGGACAGGGCACAGATACGCAGTATTTT.

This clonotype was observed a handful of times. CDR3 loop: CASSKANLRERASVQYV. In DNA form, the CDR3 reads TGTGCCAGCAGCAAAGCAAACTTACGGGAGCGCGCTAGCGTGCAGTACGTC. The chain joins TRBV21-1 to TRBJ2-7. TRBV21-1 represents a pseudogene. The CDR3 contains 17 residues.

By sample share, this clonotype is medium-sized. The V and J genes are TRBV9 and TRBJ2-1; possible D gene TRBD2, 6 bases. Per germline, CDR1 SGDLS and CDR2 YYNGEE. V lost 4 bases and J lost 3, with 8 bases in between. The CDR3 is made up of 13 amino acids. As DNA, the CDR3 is TGTGCCAGCAGCCCCGGGGGCTACAATGAGCAGTTCTTC. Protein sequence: CASSPGGYNEQFF. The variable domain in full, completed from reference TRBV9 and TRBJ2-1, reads DSGVTQTPKHLITATGQRVTLRCSPRSGDLSVYWYQQSLDQGLQFLIQYYNGEERAKGNILERFSAQQFPDLHSELNLSSLELGDSALYFCASSPGGYNEQFFGPGTRLTVL.

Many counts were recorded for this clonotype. CDR3 in amino acids: CASSVGQMNTEAFF. In DNA, the CDR3 is TGTGCCAGCAGCGTCGGTCAGATGAACACTGAAGCTTTCTTT. The chain couples TRBV9 to TRBJ1-1; D gene ambiguous. Per germline, CDR1 SGDLS and CDR2 YYNGEE. This CDR3 spans 14 amino acids. The ends were cut back, 2 bases at V and 0 bases at J, with 8 bases in the middle.

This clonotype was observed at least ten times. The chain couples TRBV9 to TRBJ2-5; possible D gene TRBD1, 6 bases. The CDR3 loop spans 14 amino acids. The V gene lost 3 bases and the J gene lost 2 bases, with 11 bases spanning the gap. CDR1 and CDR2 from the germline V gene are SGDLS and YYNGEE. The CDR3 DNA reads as TGTGCCAGCAGCGCTCGGGACAAACAAGAGACCCAGTACTTC. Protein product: CASSARDKQETQYF.

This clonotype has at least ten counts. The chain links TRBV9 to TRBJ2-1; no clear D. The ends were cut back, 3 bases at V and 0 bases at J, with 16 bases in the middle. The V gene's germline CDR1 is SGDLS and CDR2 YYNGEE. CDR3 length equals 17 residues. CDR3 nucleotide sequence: TGTGCCAGCAGCGGGTCTTCGGGTCTGAGCTCCTACAATGAGCAGTTCTTC. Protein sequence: CASSGSSGLSSYNEQFF.

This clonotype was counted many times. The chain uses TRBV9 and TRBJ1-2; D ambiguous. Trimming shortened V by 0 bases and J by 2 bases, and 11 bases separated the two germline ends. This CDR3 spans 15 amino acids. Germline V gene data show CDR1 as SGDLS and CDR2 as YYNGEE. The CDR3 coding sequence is TGTGCCAGCAGCGTAGCCCCCACAGAAAACTATGGCTACACCTTC. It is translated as CASSVAPTENYGYTF. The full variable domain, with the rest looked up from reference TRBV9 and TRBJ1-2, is DSGVTQTPKHLITATGQRVTLRCSPRSGDLSVYWYQQSLDQGLQFLIQYYNGEERAKGNILERFSAQQFPDLHSELNLSSLELGDSALYFCASSVAPTENYGYTFGSGTRLTVV.